The source of this T cell receptor beta chain is a study of PD-1 blockade in classical Hodgkin lymphoma. Time point in this sample: newly diagnosed, previously untreated cHL patient sample. It was by magnetic negative selection that CD8+ T cells were isolated from thawed PBMCs. The V gene lost 9 bases and the J gene lost 5 bases, with 20 bases spanning the gap. CDR3 length equals 16 residues. Germline values: CDR1 MDHEN, CDR2 SYDVKM. Method: immunoSEQ multiplex PCR; TCRdb's copy keeps in-frame clones and lacks some. The table records roughly 3,000 clones, approximately 66% of them present only once. The chain uses TRBV28 and TRBJ2-6; D not certain. The clonotype originates from a human donor with classical Hodgkin lymphoma. The sample taken for sequencing was CD8+ T cells from blood. DNA of the CDR3: TGTGCCAGACCGCCGGCGACCGCCGCGTGGGCCAACGTCCTGACTTTC. It is translated as CARPPATAAWANVLTF.